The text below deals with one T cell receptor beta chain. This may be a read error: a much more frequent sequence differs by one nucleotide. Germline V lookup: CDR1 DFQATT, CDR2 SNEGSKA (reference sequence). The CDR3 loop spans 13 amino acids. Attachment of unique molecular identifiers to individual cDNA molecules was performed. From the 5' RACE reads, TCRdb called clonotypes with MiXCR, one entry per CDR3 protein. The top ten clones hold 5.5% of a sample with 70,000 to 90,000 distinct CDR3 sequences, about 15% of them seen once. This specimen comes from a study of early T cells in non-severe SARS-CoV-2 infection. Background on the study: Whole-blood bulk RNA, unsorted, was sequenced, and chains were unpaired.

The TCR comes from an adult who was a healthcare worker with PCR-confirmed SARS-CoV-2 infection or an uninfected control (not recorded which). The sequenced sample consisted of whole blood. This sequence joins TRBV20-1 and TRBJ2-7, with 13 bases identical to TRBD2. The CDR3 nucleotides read TGCAGTACTAGAGGACTAGCGGGGGACGAGCAGTACTTC. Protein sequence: CSTRGLAGDEQYF.